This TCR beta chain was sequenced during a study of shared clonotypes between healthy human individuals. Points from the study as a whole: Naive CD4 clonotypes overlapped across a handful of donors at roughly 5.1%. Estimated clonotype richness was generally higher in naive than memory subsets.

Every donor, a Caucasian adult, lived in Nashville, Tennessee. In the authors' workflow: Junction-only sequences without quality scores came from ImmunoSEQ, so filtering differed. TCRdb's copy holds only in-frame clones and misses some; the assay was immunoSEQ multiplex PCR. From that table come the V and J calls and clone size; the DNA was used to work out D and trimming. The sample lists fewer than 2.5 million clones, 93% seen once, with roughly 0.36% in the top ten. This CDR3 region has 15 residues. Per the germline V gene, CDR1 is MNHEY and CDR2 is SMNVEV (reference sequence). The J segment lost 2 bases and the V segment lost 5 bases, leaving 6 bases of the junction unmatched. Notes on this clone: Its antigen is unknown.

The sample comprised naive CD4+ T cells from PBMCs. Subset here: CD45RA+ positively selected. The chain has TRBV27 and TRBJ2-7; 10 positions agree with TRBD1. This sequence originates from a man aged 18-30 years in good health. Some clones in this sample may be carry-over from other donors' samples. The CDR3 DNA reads TGTGCCAGCAGTAAGGGACAGGGGAGGACCTACGAGCAGTACTTC. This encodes CASSKGQGRTYEQYF.